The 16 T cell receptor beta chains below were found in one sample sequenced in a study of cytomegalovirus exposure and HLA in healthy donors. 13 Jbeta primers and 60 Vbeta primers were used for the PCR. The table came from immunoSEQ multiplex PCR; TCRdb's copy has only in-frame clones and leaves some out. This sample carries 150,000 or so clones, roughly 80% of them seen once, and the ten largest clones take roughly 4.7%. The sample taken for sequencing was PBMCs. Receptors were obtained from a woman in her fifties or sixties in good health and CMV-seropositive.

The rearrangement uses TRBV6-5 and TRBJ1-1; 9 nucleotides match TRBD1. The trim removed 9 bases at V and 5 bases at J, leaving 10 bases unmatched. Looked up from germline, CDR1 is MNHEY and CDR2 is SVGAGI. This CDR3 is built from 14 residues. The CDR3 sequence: CASKPGTGRTEAFF. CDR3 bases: TGTGCCAGTAAGCCCGGGACAGGGAGGACTGAAGCTTTCTTT.

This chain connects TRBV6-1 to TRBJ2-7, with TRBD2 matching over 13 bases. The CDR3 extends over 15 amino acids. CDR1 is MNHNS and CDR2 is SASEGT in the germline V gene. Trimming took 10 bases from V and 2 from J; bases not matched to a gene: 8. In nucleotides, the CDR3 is TGTGCCATCGCAGCACTAGCGGGAGGGCCCTACGAGCAGTACTTC. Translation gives CAIAALAGGPYEQYF.

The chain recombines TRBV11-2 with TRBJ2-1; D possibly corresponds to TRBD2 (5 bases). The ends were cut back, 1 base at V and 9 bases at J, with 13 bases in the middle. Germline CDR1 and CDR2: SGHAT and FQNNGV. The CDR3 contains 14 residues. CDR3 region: CASSLGAGLGEQFF. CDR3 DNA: TGTGCCAGCAGCTTAGGGGCGGGCCTGGGTGAGCAGTTCTTC.

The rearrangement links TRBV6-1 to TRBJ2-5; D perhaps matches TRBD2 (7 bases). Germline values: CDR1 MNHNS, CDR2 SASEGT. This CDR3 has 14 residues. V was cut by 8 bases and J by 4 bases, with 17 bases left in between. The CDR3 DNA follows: TGTGCCAGCGGGTGGGGGGGGGCCTCAGAGACCCAGTACTTC. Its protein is CASGWGGASETQYF.

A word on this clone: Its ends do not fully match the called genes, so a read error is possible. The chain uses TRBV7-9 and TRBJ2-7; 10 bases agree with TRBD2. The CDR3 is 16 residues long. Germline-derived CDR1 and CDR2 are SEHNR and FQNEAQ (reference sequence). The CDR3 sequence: CSSSLPVASGGYEQYF. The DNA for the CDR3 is TGTTCCAGCAGCTTACCCGTGGCTAGCGGGGGATACGAGCAGTACTTC.

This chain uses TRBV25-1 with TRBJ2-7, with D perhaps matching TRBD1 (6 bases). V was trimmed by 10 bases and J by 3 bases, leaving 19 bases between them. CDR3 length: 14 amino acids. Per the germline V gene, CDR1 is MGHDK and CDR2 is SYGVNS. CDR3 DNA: TGTGCCACCAGATCATGGGGGCCCCACTACGAGCAGTACTTC. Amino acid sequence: CATRSWGPHYEQYF.

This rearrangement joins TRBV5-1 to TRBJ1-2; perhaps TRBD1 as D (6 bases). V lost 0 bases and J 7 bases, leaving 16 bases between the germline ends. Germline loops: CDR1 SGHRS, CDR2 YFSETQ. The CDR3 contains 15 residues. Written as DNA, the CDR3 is TGCGCCAGCAGCTTGGAAGGGGGTAGTGGGTCTGGCTACACCTTC. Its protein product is CASSLEGGSGSGYTF.

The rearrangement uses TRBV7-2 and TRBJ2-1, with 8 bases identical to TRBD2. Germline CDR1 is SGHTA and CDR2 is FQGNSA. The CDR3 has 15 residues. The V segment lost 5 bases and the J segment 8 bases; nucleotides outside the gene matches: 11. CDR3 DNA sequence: TGTGCCAGCAGCCCCGGAACTAGCGGTATCTATGAGCAGTTCTTC. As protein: CASSPGTSGIYEQFF. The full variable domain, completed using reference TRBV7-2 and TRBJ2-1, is GAGVSQSPSNKVTEKGKDVELRCDPISGHTALYWYRQSLGQGLEFLIYFQGNSAPDKSGLPSDRFSAERTGGSVSTLTIQRTQQEDSAVYLCASSPGTSGIYEQFFGPGTRLTVL.

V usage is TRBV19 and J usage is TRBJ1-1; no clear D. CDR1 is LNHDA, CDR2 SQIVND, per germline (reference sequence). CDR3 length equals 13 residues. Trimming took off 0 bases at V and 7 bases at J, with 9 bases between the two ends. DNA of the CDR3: TGTGCCAGTAGTATAGATATCGGCGGTGAAGCTTTCTTT. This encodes CASSIDIGGEAFF.

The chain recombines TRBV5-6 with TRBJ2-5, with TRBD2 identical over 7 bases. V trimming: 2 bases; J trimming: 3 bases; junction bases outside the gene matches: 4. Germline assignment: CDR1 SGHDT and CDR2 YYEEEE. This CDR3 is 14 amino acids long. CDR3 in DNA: TGTGCCAGCAGCTTACCCGGGACTAAAGAGACCCAGTACTTC. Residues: CASSLPGTKETQYF.

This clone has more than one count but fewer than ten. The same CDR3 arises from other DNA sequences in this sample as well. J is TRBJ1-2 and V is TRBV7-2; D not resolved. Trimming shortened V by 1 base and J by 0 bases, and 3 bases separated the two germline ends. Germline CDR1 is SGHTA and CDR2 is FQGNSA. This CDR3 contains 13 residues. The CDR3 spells CASSLGANYGYTF. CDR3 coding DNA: TGTGCCAGCAGCTTAGGAGCTAACTATGGCTACACCTTC.

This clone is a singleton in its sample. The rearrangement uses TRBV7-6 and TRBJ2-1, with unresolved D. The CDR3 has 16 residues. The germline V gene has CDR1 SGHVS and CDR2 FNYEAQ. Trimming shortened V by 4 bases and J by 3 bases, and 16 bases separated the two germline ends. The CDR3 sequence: CASSSRSSAFYNEQFF. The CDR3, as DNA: TGTGCCAGCAGCTCACGGAGTTCCGCCTTCTACAATGAGCAGTTCTTC.

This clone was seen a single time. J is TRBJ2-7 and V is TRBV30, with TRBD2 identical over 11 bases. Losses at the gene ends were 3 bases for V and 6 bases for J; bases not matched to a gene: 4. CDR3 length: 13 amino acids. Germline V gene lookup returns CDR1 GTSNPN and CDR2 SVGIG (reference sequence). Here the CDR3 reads CAWRGLAGGEQYF. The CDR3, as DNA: TGTGCCTGGAGAGGCCTAGCGGGGGGCGAGCAGTACTTC.

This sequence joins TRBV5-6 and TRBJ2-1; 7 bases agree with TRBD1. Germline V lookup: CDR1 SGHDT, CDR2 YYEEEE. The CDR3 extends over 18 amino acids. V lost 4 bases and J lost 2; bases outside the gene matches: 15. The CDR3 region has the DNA TGTGCCAGCAGCCTTTCCCCTGTCAGGGGGACGACCTACAATGAGCAGTTCTTC. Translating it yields CASSLSPVRGTTYNEQFF.

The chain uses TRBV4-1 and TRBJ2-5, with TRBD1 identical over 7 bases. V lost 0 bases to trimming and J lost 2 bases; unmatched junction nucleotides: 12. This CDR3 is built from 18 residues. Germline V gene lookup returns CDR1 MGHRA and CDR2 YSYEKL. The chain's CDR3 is CASSQDPSLGTVQETQYF. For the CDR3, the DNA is TGCGCCAGCAGCCAAGACCCATCCCTTGGGACAGTACAAGAGACCCAGTACTTC.

The CDR3 here is CASSGRDNADYGYTF. The CDR3 region has the DNA TGTGCCAGCAGCGGCCGGGACAATGCGGATTATGGCTACACCTTC. The gene calls are TRBV21-1 and TRBJ1-2; TRBD1, the table's D call, was not compared with the DNA. TRBV21-1 counts as a pseudogene. The CDR3 has 15 amino acids.